This is a list of T cell receptor beta chains from one sample in a study of blood T cell repertoires in COVID-19. Profiled with immunoSEQ multiplex PCR; TCRdb holds only in-frame clones, not every one. The table shows under 300,000 clones, with 81% occurring only once. The sample comprised peripheral blood. Receptors were obtained from a woman aged 60 to 75 with active or convalescent COVID-19. Both conserved end residues are part of each CDR3.

cdr3_aa v_call cdr3_length
CASGPWSTQNTGELFF TRBV5-8 16
CASSNGRGETQYF TRBV19 13
CASSFTPQGTGEQYF TRBV28 15
CASARGSSGYQETQYF TRBV27 16
CASSELGGAGANVLTF TRBV6-1 16
CASSPIDRNYGYTF TRBV7-9 14
CASSGASGGAGETQYF TRBV6-2/TRBV6-3 16
CASSYSYRPNTEAFF TRBV6-5 15
CASSYAAGYGYTF TRBV6-5 13
CACSGGRHNSPLHF TRBV7-8 14
CASSAGDGSSYNSPLHF TRBV28 17
CASSLALGGGSTDTQYF TRBV7-2 17
CASSQGELAHTGELFF TRBV4-1 16
CASRPIPGGYTF TRBV5-8 12
CASSYSSFGGGYTF TRBV6-2/TRBV6-3 14
CASSRGQDKETQYF TRBV18 14
CASSGTGGRETQYF TRBV18 14
CASSPRTGDGYTF TRBV7-2 13
CASSGGLAGDHEQYF TRBV11-2 15
CASSFQGYEQYF TRBV12-3/TRBV12-4 12
CSVEGRLNTEAFF TRBV29-1 13
CASARRLRDGYTF TRBV27 13
CASSFAGNTEAFF TRBV12-3/TRBV12-4 13
CASSPRGMEELFF TRBV21-1 13
CASSVGGGAQEKLFF TRBV9 15
CAISGSGGAGDTQYF TRBV10-3 15
CASRTGSRVQPQHF TRBV27 14
CASSPGYGQGTDTQYF TRBV5-6 16
CASSSRGSYNEQFF TRBV7-3 14
CASRGGTNYGYTF TRBV10-1 13
CASTRDSNQPQHF TRBV10-2 13
CSASYRQADYGYTF TRBV20-1 14
CASSPRTGKVHGYTF TRBV7-9 15
CASSLQGQGPTEAFF TRBV4-1 15
CASSLDLGGAPNEQFF TRBV7-6 16
CASSLGSTGGSYTF TRBV5-5 14
CASSLPTGYLNTEAFF TRBV18 16
CASSPGQGVNTIYF TRBV18 14
CASSASVLGELFF TRBV9 13
CASSPSTGHTGELFF TRBV18 15
CASSIRDTSYEQYF TRBV7-9 14
CATHRDKGAGYTF TRBV12-3/TRBV12-4 13
CASSQVVGGSSPLHF TRBV4-1 15
CASSLARREERHF TRBV12-3/TRBV12-4 13
CASSGRGGRTGELFF TRBV7-8 15
CASSLPGQPQHF TRBV5-5 12
CASSLGPEAFF TRBV5-1 11
CASSKPGQGAAELFF TRBV21-1 15
CASSRGTGGNYGYTF TRBV6-5 15
CASNGQGIGTQYF TRBV5-8 13
CASSPLPAGGPGSYEQYF TRBV18 18
CASSGTQNTEAFF TRBV7-6 13
CASSYFSGGGSYSNQPQHF TRBV6-2/TRBV6-3 19
CATSDAPSSGGRDTQYF TRBV24-1 17
CASSLWRRVYSNQPQHF TRBV28 17
CASSLRGKTGLSSYNSPLHF TRBV27 20
CASSSRVFEGYTF TRBV6-2/TRBV6-3 13